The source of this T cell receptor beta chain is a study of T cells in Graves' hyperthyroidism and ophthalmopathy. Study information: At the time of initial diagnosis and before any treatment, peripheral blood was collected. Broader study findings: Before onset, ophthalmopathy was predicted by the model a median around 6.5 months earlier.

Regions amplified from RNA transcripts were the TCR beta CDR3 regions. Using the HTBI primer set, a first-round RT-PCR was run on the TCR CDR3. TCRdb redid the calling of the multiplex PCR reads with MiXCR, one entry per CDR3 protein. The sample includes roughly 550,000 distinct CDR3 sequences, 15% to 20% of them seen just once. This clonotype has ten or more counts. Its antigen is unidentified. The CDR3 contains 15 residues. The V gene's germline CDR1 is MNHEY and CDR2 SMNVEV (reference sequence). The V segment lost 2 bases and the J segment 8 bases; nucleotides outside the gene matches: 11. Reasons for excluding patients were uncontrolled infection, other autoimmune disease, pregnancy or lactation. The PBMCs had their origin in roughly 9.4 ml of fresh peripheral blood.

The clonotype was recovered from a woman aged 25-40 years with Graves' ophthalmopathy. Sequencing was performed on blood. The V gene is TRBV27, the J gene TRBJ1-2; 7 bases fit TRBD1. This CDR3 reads CASSLGTGAMWGYTF. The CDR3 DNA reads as TGTGCCAGCAGTTTAGGTACAGGGGCAATGTGGGGCTACACCTTC.